This T cell receptor beta chain was captured in a study of STAT5B mutations in CD4+ large granular lymphocyte leukemia. The V gene lost 4 bases and the J gene lost 13 bases, with 14 bases spanning the gap. This CDR3 comprises 12 residues. Germline CDR1 reads LNHNV; CDR2 reads YYDKDF (reference sequence). In the authors' workflow: The detection floor for productive clonotype frequency was 2.59 x 10-5. TCRdb's table, derived via immunoSEQ multiplex PCR, lists solely in-frame clones and lacks some. V, J and clone size derive from that table, while D and trimming were established from the DNA sequence. In the table there are some 45,000 clones, approximately 83% of which are singletons. In this sample, this clone turned up once.

The sequenced sample was CD4+ T cells from blood buffy coats. The rearrangement links TRBV15 to TRBJ2-1, with D maybe TRBD2 (6 bases). The TCR comes from a human donor in good health. The CDR3 nucleotides are TGTGCCACCAGCAATAAAGGGACTGTCCAGTTCTTC. This encodes CATSNKGTVQFF.